Each of the 28 T cell receptor beta chains below was sequenced from the same sample in a study of blood T cells in healthy people across ages. A second PCR of roughly 7 to 11 cycles used a sample-barcoded 5' primer and a J-beta primer mix. TCRdb processed the 5' RACE reads anew with MiXCR; each CDR3 protein has one entry. Here the sample spans about 1.1 million distinct CDR3 sequences, 35% to 45% being singletons. The sequenced material came from blood. Receptors were obtained from a man between 18 and 29 years old in good health.

Ten or more counts support this clonotype. The chain joins TRBV6-1 to TRBJ1-2, with 8 bases matching TRBD1. This CDR3 is 13 amino acids long. Germline CDR1 and CDR2: MNHNS and SASEGT. J was trimmed by 8 bases and V by 2 bases; bases with no gene match: 4. CDR3 bases: TGTGCCAGCAGTGAATTACAGGGGGGAGGCTACACCTTC. It codes for CASSELQGGGYTF.

V usage is TRBV20-1 and J usage is TRBJ2-3; D may be TRBD2 (5 bases). The V end lost 6 bases, the J end lost 5 bases, and 15 bases lay between the germline ends. Looked up from germline, CDR1 is DFQATT and CDR2 is SNEGSKA (reference sequence). The CDR3 has 13 amino acids. CDR3 in amino acids: CSALQASQDTQYF. CDR3 coding DNA: TGCAGTGCCCTTCAGGCTAGCCAAGATACGCAGTATTTT.

This clonotype has just a few counts. This rearrangement joins TRBV29-1 to TRBJ2-6; D unresolved. Germline V gives CDR1 SQVTM, CDR2 ANQGSEA. This CDR3 has 11 amino acids. V shed 4 bases and J shed 3 bases, with 1 base lying between them. This CDR3 is CSVVGANVLTF. CDR3 sequence (DNA): TGCAGCGTTGTTGGGGCCAACGTCCTGACTTTC.

This clonotype was counted between two and nine times. The chain is built from TRBV13 and TRBJ1-2; no definite D call. The CDR3 covers 13 residues. Germline V CDR1 and CDR2: PRHDT, FYEKMQ (reference sequence). Deletions cut 5 bases from V and 6 bases from J, with 13 bases between. The chain's CDR3 is CASSPGRKDGYTF. The CDR3 DNA reads TGTGCCAGCAGCCCCGGCCGTAAGGATGGCTACACCTTC.

The V call is TRBV25-1, the J call TRBJ1-5, with a tentative D call TRBD1 (6 bases). The V end lost 3 bases, the J end lost 7 bases, and 16 bases lay between the germline ends. CDR1 MGHDK and CDR2 SYGVNS come from the germline V gene. This CDR3 is built from 15 residues. The CDR3 here is CASSDGGADPQPQHF. CDR3 DNA sequence: TGTGCCAGCAGTGACGGGGGGGCAGACCCCCAGCCCCAGCATTTT. The variable domain in full, completed from reference TRBV25-1 and TRBJ1-5, reads EADIYQTPRYLVIGTGKKITLECSQTMGHDKMYWYQQDPGMELHLIHYSYGVNSTEKGDLSSESTVSRIRTEHFPLTLESARPSHTSQYLCASSDGGADPQPQHFGDGTRLSIL.

The gene calls are TRBV7-2 and TRBJ1-6; 11 bases match TRBD1. Trimming at V came to 4 bases and at J to 10 bases, leaving 6 bases not matched to a gene. The CDR3 spans 15 residues. The germline gives CDR1 SGHTA, CDR2 FQGNSA. CDR3 in amino acids: CASSSHGTGGSPLHF. The CDR3 region has the DNA TGTGCCAGCAGCTCACACGGGACAGGGGGATCACCCCTCCACTTT.

Only a few counts were recorded for this clonotype. V and J are TRBV20-1 and TRBJ1-1; no definite D call. The CDR3 has 14 amino acids. V dropped 8 bases and J dropped 0 bases, with 16 bases sitting between them. Germline V gene data show CDR1 as DFQATT and CDR2 as SNEGSKA (reference sequence). The CDR3 DNA is TGCAGTACCCCGAGTCCCTGGGTGAACACTGAAGCTTTCTTT. Translating gives CSTPSPWVNTEAFF.

The chain is built from TRBV5-1 and TRBJ2-3; D is possibly TRBD2 (5 bases). Per germline, CDR1 SGHRS and CDR2 YFSETQ. This CDR3 comprises 14 residues. Deletions cut 5 bases from V and 2 bases from J, with 12 bases between. CDR3 sequence (DNA): TGCGCCAGCAGGACGGTGGACTCCACAGATACGCAGTATTTT. Amino acids: CASRTVDSTDTQYF.

This CDR3 is CASSVLSGGAAEEQYF. For the CDR3, the DNA is TGTGCCAGCAGTGTTTTAAGCGGGGGGGCCGCAGAGGAGCAGTACTTC. V is TRBV6-1 and J is TRBJ2-7, with TRBD2 matching 10 bases. The junction had 13 bases not matched to a gene; V was cut back by 4 bases and J by 7 bases. Germline V gene lookup returns CDR1 MNHNS and CDR2 SASEGT. The CDR3 runs 16 residues.

Comments on this clonotype: This clone may be a read error of a much larger clone one base away. This chain uses TRBV29-1 with TRBJ2-7, with TRBD2 identical over 11 bases. The CDR3 has 14 residues. Germline CDR1 and CDR2: SQVTM and ANQGSEA. The V gene end was trimmed by 5 bases and the J gene end by 7 bases; junction bases not matched to a gene: 10. The CDR3 DNA sequence: TGCAGCGTTCGACTAGCGGGGACCTACAATGAGCAGTACTTC. Translating gives CSVRLAGTYNEQYF.

The rearrangement links TRBV12-3 or TRBV12-4 to TRBJ1-6; tentatively, D is TRBD1 (6 bases). Trimming stripped 5 bases from V and 18 bases from J, with 29 bases between. This CDR3 has 16 residues. The CDR3 nucleotides are TGTGCCAGCAGTCTGATCCGGGACATCCGGACTTCGGCCCCCCACTTT. It codes for CASSLIRDIRTSAPHF.

The rearrangement joins TRBV4-2 to TRBJ2-5; unclear D gene. Trimming left V 1 base short and J 3 bases short, with 18 bases between. From germline, CDR1 is LGHNA and CDR2 YNFKEQ. This CDR3 contains 17 residues. CDR3 in amino acids: CASSQGVDTLLKETQYF. In DNA form, the CDR3 reads TGTGCCAGCAGCCAAGGTGTCGACACCCTCCTTAAAGAGACCCAGTACTTC.

This clonotype has ten or more counts. J is TRBJ1-2 and V is TRBV9; 7 bases match TRBD1. This CDR3 has 13 residues. Unmatched junction bases numbered 6, after V lost 4 bases and J lost 6 bases. Germline-derived CDR1 and CDR2 are SGDLS and YYNGEE. CDR3 bases: TGTGCCAGCAGCCCCACAGGGGTTGATGGCTACACCTTC. Translated, it gives CASSPTGVDGYTF.

This clonotype has just a few counts. The gene calls are TRBV29-1 and TRBJ1-2; 7 bases line up with TRBD1. CDR1 is SQVTM and CDR2 is ANQGSEA in the germline V gene. V lost 6 bases to trimming and J lost 5 bases; unmatched junction nucleotides: 6. The CDR3 is 12 residues long. In nucleotides, the CDR3 is TGCAGCGTGGAGGGGGCAGGGTATGGCTACACCTTC. It specifies CSVEGAGYGYTF.

The genes are TRBV2 and TRBJ2-1; D is unresolved. The CDR3 runs to 13 residues. Trimming removed 0 bases at V and 13 bases at J, with 13 bases between. CDR1 is SNHLY, CDR2 FYNNEI, per germline. CDR3 protein: CASSEALRSPQFF. The DNA for the CDR3 is TGTGCCAGCAGTGAAGCGCTACGGAGCCCACAGTTCTTC.

A few counts support this clonotype. The chain joins TRBV14 to TRBJ1-1, with TRBD1 as a possible D gene (5 bases). V was trimmed by 0 bases and J by 9 bases, leaving 20 bases between them. The CDR3 totals 16 residues. Germline V lookup: CDR1 SGHDN, CDR2 FVKESK. This CDR3 is CASSQDSGGGFRKAFF. In DNA, the CDR3 is TGTGCCAGCAGCCAAGACTCCGGGGGGGGATTCAGGAAAGCTTTCTTT.

The V gene is TRBV6-2 or TRBV6-3, the J gene TRBJ2-5; D not certain. The CDR3 length is 12 residues. Trimming shortened V by 0 bases and J by 11 bases, and 10 bases separated the two germline ends. Per germline, CDR1 MNHEY and CDR2 SVGEGT. For the CDR3, the DNA is TGTGCCAGCAGTTACTCTGACCGCCAGCAGTACTTC. This gives the protein CASSYSDRQQYF.

For this clonotype: The junction and the germline gene differ at one end; a read error may be behind it. The chain has TRBV4-1 and TRBJ2-5; D gene ambiguous. The CDR3 has 14 amino acids. CDR1 is MGHRA and CDR2 is YSYEKL in the germline V gene. The CDR3 here is CVSSQEVSQETQYF. The CDR3 DNA reads TGCGTCAGCAGCCAAGAAGTCTCTCAAGAGACCCAGTACTTC.

The genes are TRBV20-1 and TRBJ2-2, with D tentatively TRBD1 or TRBD2 (6 bases each). Germline V gives CDR1 DFQATT, CDR2 SNEGSKA (reference sequence). Between the trimmed V and J ends, which lost 2 bases and 3 bases, there was a span of 7 bases. The CDR3 extends over 13 amino acids. Here the CDR3 reads CSARRGDTGELFF. As DNA, the CDR3 is TGCAGTGCTAGAAGGGGGGACACCGGGGAGCTGTTTTTT.

This clonotype is a singleton in its sample. This rearrangement joins TRBV10-3 to TRBJ1-1, with a weak D call TRBD1 (5 bases). V was clipped by 0 bases and J by 6 bases, with 17 bases between them. This CDR3 is built from 16 residues. Germline V gene data show CDR1 as ENHRY and CDR2 as SYGVKD. The CDR3 DNA follows: TGTGCCATCAGTGAGTCGAATAGGGTAGGGGCCGCTGAAGCTTTCTTT. It is translated as CAISESNRVGAAEAFF.

This clonotype appeared a few times. The chain carries TRBV5-1 and TRBJ2-5; 8 bases map to TRBD1. The germline CDR1 and CDR2 sequences are SGHRS and YFSETQ. Trimming removed 7 bases from V and 11 bases from J; junction bases left unmatched: 13. This CDR3 has 13 amino acids. The CDR3: CASGQGLWYEQYF. CDR3 DNA: TGCGCCAGCGGACAGGGATTATGGTATGAGCAGTACTTC.

This clonotype was picked up one time. The chain recombines TRBV3-1 with TRBJ1-2; D gene ambiguous. Looked up from germline, CDR1 is LGHDT and CDR2 is YNNKEL (reference sequence). Between the trimmed V and J ends, which lost 5 bases and 4 bases, there was a span of 8 bases. The CDR3 contains 12 residues. The CDR3 nucleotides read TGTGCCAGCAGCACCCCAGCCTATGGCTACACCTTC. Translation gives CASSTPAYGYTF.

This clonotype was detected many times. The rearrangement links TRBV3-1 to TRBJ1-2, with 9 positions matching TRBD1. This CDR3 has 16 amino acids. V shed 0 bases and J 4 bases; nucleotides not matched to a gene: 6. Germline V gives CDR1 LGHDT, CDR2 YNNKEL (reference sequence). As DNA, the CDR3 is TGTGCCAGCAGCCAAGATTCGGGACAGGGTCTCTATGGCTACACCTTC. It encodes CASSQDSGQGLYGYTF.

This clonotype was found a few times. This chain connects TRBV7-2 to TRBJ1-1, with TRBD1 identical over 10 bases. CDR1 SGHTA and CDR2 FQGNSA come from the germline V gene. J lost 3 bases, V lost 0 bases, and 10 bases had no gene match. The CDR3 totals 18 residues. The CDR3 DNA follows: TGTGCCAGCAGCTTAGCGACCGACAGGGGGCTTGTGGACACTGAAGCTTTCTTT. This codes for CASSLATDRGLVDTEAFF.

The chain carries TRBV4-3 and TRBJ1-2; D gene unclear. From germline, CDR1 is LGHNA and CDR2 YSLEER. V lost 0 bases, J lost 4 bases, and 12 bases lay in between. The CDR3 has 15 residues. The CDR3 coding sequence is TGCGCCAGCAGCCAAGATGACTTAGGGAGCTATGGCTACACCTTC. This encodes CASSQDDLGSYGYTF.

The J gene is TRBJ1-2, the V gene TRBV29-1; possible D gene TRBD1, 6 bases. V was clipped by 5 bases and J by 5 bases, with 12 bases between them. The CDR3 is made up of 12 amino acids. Germline V lookup: CDR1 SQVTM, CDR2 ANQGSEA. The CDR3 reads CSVRGSLYGYTF. The CDR3 DNA reads as TGCAGCGTTAGGGGGTCCCTATATGGCTACACCTTC.

The table lists this clonotype with a few counts. The DNA of the CDR3 is TGCAGTGCTAGAGAGGAATCCGGGGCGGGAGAGCAGTACTTC. Encoded protein: CSAREESGAGEQYF. The V and J genes are TRBV20-1 and TRBJ2-4; 7 bases line up with TRBD2. Per the germline V gene, CDR1 is DFQATT and CDR2 is SNEGSKA (reference sequence). Trimming at V came to 0 bases and at J to 13 bases, leaving 12 bases not matched to a gene. This CDR3 comprises 14 residues.

This clonotype was seen a few times. The chain has TRBV7-4 and TRBJ2-5; D ambiguous. The CDR3 is made up of 16 amino acids. In germline, CDR1 is SGHVT, CDR2 SQSDAQ. Trimming took 5 bases from V and 0 from J, leaving 16 bases between them. The CDR3 spells CASSPDLNEYQETQYF. The DNA for the CDR3 is TGTGCCAGCAGCCCCGACCTTAACGAGTACCAAGAGACCCAGTACTTC.